What follows are 17 T cell receptor beta chains derived from one specimen sequenced in a study of Ad26.COV2.S vaccination and SARS-CoV-2 variants. Indicated treatment: 15 to 20 received Ad26.COV2.S at low or high dose, single or two shots; 5 received placebo; per-sample allocation not given. Sampling occurred on day 63 after the first vaccine or placebo injection. The method was immunoSEQ multiplex PCR; TCRdb's version includes in-frame clones alone and lacks a portion of them. The top ten clones hold about 3.3% of a sample with 300,000 to 400,000 clones, approximately 81% of them seen once. This specimen consisted of peripheral blood, obtained in a trial of Ad26.COV2.S vaccine versus placebo. The source is a person aged 18-60 years who received the Ad26.COV2.S COVID-19 vaccine or a placebo.

The V call is TRBV5-1, the J call TRBJ1-4; D remains ambiguous. CDR1 is SGHRS and CDR2 is YFSETQ in the germline V gene. Trimming shortened V by 1 base and J by 0 bases, and 7 bases separated the two germline ends. This CDR3 has 15 residues. The CDR3 here is CASSLTATTNEKLFF. The DNA for the CDR3 is TGCGCCAGCAGCTTGACAGCTACAACTAATGAAAAACTGTTTTTT. The entire variable domain, with the rest obtained from reference TRBV5-1 and TRBJ1-4, is as follows: KAGVTQTPRYLIKTRGQQVTLSCSPISGHRSVSWYQQTPGQGLQFLFEYFSETQRNKGNFPGRFSGRQFSNSRSEMNVSTLELGDSALYLCASSLTATTNEKLFFGSGTQLSVL.

The chain uses TRBV6-2 or TRBV6-3 and TRBJ2-3; 10 nucleotides match TRBD2. Germline trimming cut 0 bases from V and 7 bases from J; bases unmatched to any gene: 10. This CDR3 has 17 residues. The V gene's germline CDR1 is MNHEY and CDR2 SVGEGT. Written as DNA, the CDR3 is TGTGCCAGCAGTTACTCCTCTGCTAGCGGGAGTTGGTATACGCAGTATTTT. It is translated as CASSYSSASGSWYTQYF.

This rearrangement joins TRBV4-3 to TRBJ2-2; D is ambiguous. CDR3 length equals 15 residues. V lost 1 base to trimming and J lost 1 base, with 7 bases between them. Germline assignment: CDR1 LGHNA and CDR2 YSLEER. The CDR3 sequence is CASSQVPGNTGELFF. As DNA, the CDR3 is TGCGCCAGCAGCCAAGTCCCAGGGAACACCGGGGAGCTGTTTTTT.

This sequence joins TRBV27 and TRBJ1-2; D is ambiguous. The CDR3 runs to 13 residues. The V gene's germline CDR1 is MNHEY and CDR2 SMNVEV (reference sequence). Between the trimmed V and J ends, which lost 5 bases and 2 bases, there was a span of 9 bases. In DNA form, the CDR3 reads TGTGCCAGCAGTCCACAATTGAACTATGGCTACACCTTC. It codes for CASSPQLNYGYTF.

The V gene is TRBV6-2 or TRBV6-3, the J gene TRBJ2-1, with a possible D match to TRBD2 (6 bases). V was clipped by 2 bases and J by 4 bases, with 15 bases between them. CDR1 and CDR2 (germline): MNHEY, SVGEGT. There are 16 residues in the CDR3. CDR3 sequence: CASSYEDGRWYNEQFF. In nucleotides, the CDR3 is TGTGCCAGCAGTTACGAGGACGGGAGATGGTACAATGAGCAGTTCTTC.

The chain couples TRBV14 to TRBJ2-7; 11 bases match TRBD1. The germline V gene has CDR1 SGHDN and CDR2 FVKESK. The junction had 12 bases not matched to a gene; V was cut back by 2 bases and J by 3 bases. The CDR3 consists of 18 residues. The CDR3 coding sequence is TGTGCCAGCAGCCAAACGAGGGGGACCGGGACAGGGGGCTACGAGCAGTACTTC. Protein product: CASSQTRGTGTGGYEQYF.

The chain is built from TRBV6-5 and TRBJ2-1, with TRBD1 matching 7 bases. Germline CDR1 and CDR2: MNHEY and SVGAGI. The V gene end was trimmed by 2 bases and the J gene end by 7 bases; junction bases not matched to a gene: 8. CDR3 length: 15 residues. CDR3 in amino acids: CASSYRRTGGNEQFF. Here the CDR3 DNA reads TGTGCCAGCAGTTACCGCCGGACAGGCGGGAATGAGCAGTTCTTC.

This rearrangement joins TRBV7-9 to TRBJ2-3; 8 bases fit TRBD1. This CDR3 contains 15 residues. Looked up from germline, CDR1 is SEHNR and CDR2 is FQNEAQ (reference sequence). After removal of 2 bases from V and 4 bases from J, the junction contained 5 bases not matched to a gene. The CDR3 sequence: CASSLRAGGPDTQYF. CDR3 coding DNA: TGTGCCAGCAGCTTAAGGGCAGGGGGCCCAGATACGCAGTATTTT.

For the CDR3, the DNA is TGTGCCAGCAGCCCTATGGTCTGGGGAGCCGGGGAGCTGTTTTTT. Residues: CASSPMVWGAGELFF. The chain has TRBV3-1 (or the pseudogene TRBV3-2) and TRBJ2-2; tentatively, D is TRBD2 (5 bases). V shed 4 bases and J shed 6 bases, with 15 bases lying between them. The length of the CDR3 is 15 residues. The germline CDR1 and CDR2 sequences are LGHDT and YNNKEL (reference sequence).

The V call is TRBV15, the J call TRBJ2-2; D remains ambiguous. This CDR3 is 14 amino acids long. V was shortened by 4 bases and J by 3 bases, with 9 bases between the two germline ends. CDR1 and CDR2 from the germline V gene are LNHNV and YYDKDF (reference sequence). The CDR3 sequence is CATSNTPDTGELFF. CDR3 coding DNA: TGTGCCACCAGCAACACTCCGGACACCGGGGAGCTGTTTTTT.

The genes are TRBV27 and TRBJ1-6; perhaps TRBD1 as D (6 bases). CDR1 is MNHEY, CDR2 SMNVEV, per germline (reference sequence). Trimming removed 0 bases from V and 7 bases from J, with 16 bases in between. The CDR3 is made up of 17 amino acids. Written as DNA, the CDR3 is TGTGCCAGCAGTTTATCCGGACAGTCGCAACCAAATTCACCCCTCCACTTT. This gives the protein CASSLSGQSQPNSPLHF.

The chain joins TRBV28 to TRBJ2-3; 7 bases map to TRBD2. Germline values: CDR1 MDHEN, CDR2 SYDVKM. The CDR3 has 19 residues. With 6 bases clipped from V and 2 bases from J, the junction kept 20 bases outside the gene matches. CDR3 residues: CASRPFFVSSGQDTDTQYF. CDR3 DNA: TGTGCCAGCAGACCCTTTTTCGTTAGTAGCGGGCAGGACACAGATACGCAGTATTTT.

This clone was detected only a few times. The DNA for the CDR3 is TGCGCCAGCAGCCGGGACCCCCATGCCGGGGAGCTGTTTTTT. Protein sequence: CASSRDPHAGELFF. The rearrangement joins TRBV10-1 to TRBJ2-2; perhaps D is TRBD1 or TRBD2 (5 bases each). Trimming removed 6 bases from V and 6 bases from J, with 14 bases in between. The CDR3 sequence is 14 residues long. Germline V gives CDR1 WNHNN, CDR2 SYGVQD (reference sequence).

The chain joins TRBV7-9 to TRBJ1-1; D is undetermined. The CDR3 loop spans 14 amino acids. Per the germline V gene, CDR1 is SEHNR and CDR2 is FQNEAQ (reference sequence). Trimming stripped 0 bases from V and 1 base from J, with 6 bases between. The CDR3 protein is CASSLAQANTEAFF. Here the CDR3 DNA reads TGTGCCAGCAGCTTAGCCCAGGCGAACACTGAAGCTTTCTTT.

This chain joins TRBV5-4 and TRBJ2-1; the D is unclear. Trimming took 2 bases from V and 7 from J, leaving 7 bases between them. This CDR3 has 12 amino acids. CDR1 SGHNT and CDR2 YYREEE come from the germline V gene (reference sequence). DNA of the CDR3: TGTGCCAGCAGCTTTGTGGGGAATGAGCAGTTCTTC. Its protein is CASSFVGNEQFF.

This chain uses TRBV6-4 with TRBJ2-1; D remains unclear. CDR1 MRHNA and CDR2 SNTAGT come from the germline V gene. The V and J ends lost 5 bases and 0 bases respectively, with 11 bases between them. The length of the CDR3 is 15 residues. In DNA form, the CDR3 reads TGTGCCAGCAGTCTGGCGGAAGGCTCCTACAATGAGCAGTTCTTC. It codes for CASSLAEGSYNEQFF.

A single count supports this clone. V usage is TRBV3-1 (or the pseudogene TRBV3-2) and J usage is TRBJ2-2, with D perhaps TRBD2 (5 bases). V gave up 4 bases and J gave up 4 bases, with 19 bases separating them. The CDR3 is 17 residues long. Germline V gene lookup returns CDR1 LGHDT and CDR2 YNNKEL (reference sequence). CDR3 loop: CASSPPPAARGTGELFF. CDR3 DNA: TGTGCCAGCAGCCCCCCCCCAGCGGCGCGCGGCACCGGGGAGCTGTTTTTT.